The entry that follows covers one TCR beta chain sequence. The sample comes from a study of blood T cell repertoires in COVID-19. Overall study context: Spain, Italy and the United States supplied samples that represented acute and convalescent COVID-19. Nucleic acid was either cDNA or gDNA, and it came from T cells, B-cell-depleted T cells, or PBMCs.

The V gene's germline CDR1 is KGHDR and CDR2 SFDVKD. The CDR3 consists of 17 residues. Trimming shortened V by 9 bases and J by 3 bases, and 20 bases separated the two germline ends. Using immunoSEQ multiplex PCR, the repertoire was profiled, and TCRdb retains in-frame clones only, with some absent. This table has about 360,000 clones, around 84% appearing once. The specimen sequenced was peripheral blood. The receptor comes from a human donor in a cohort sampled during active COVID-19. The chain links TRBV24-1 to TRBJ2-6, with D possibly being TRBD1 (7 bases). The CDR3 DNA follows: TGTGCCACCGCACAGGGGCGGGGTAGGGATGGGGCCAACGTCCTGACTTTC. Its translation is CATAQGRGRDGANVLTF.